This TCR beta chain was obtained from a study of cytomegalovirus exposure and HLA in healthy donors. From germline, CDR1 is SGHAT and CDR2 FQNNGV. With V trimmed by 4 bases and J by 0 bases, 7 bases remained unmatched. This CDR3 spans 16 amino acids. Primers included in the PCR were 60 Vbeta and 13 Jbeta primers. Generated by immunoSEQ multiplex PCR, the TCRdb table keeps only in-frame clones and is missing some. The repertoire has some 97,000 clones, about three quarters of them found once; the top ten carry roughly 15%. The sample taken for sequencing was PBMCs. V is TRBV11-2 and J is TRBJ2-7; 9 bases line up with TRBD1. This sequence was found in a male donor in good health and CMV-seropositive. The chain's CDR3 is CASSSRDRVLSYEQYF. CDR3 DNA sequence: TGTGCCAGCAGCTCCCGGGACAGGGTTCTCTCCTACGAGCAGTACTTC.